Listed below are T cell receptor beta chains from one sample, sequenced in a study of blood T cell repertoires in COVID-19. Using immunoSEQ multiplex PCR, the repertoire was profiled, and TCRdb retains in-frame clones only, with some absent. Of around 260,000 clones listed, more than 80% are singletons. Source material: PBMCs or T cells enriched from blood (not recorded which). Receptors originate from a woman aged 25 to 39 who had recovered from COVID-19. Both conserved end residues are part of each CDR3. A D gene is named only where the DNA matches it firmly. Clone size is shown for a subset of rows, as once, few, many or a class of expanded clone.

d_call	clone_size	cdr3_length	j_call	v_call	cdr3_aa	cdr3_nt
NA	NA	13	TRBJ1-1	TRBV6-5	CASSRLARPEAFF	TGTGCCAGCTCCCGTTTAGCTAGGCCTGAAGCTTTCTTT
NA	NA	19	TRBJ2-7	TRBV6-1	CASSEALATILLKLSEQYF	TGTGCCAGCAGTGAAGCTCTTGCGACAATTTTACTTAAACTCTCCGAGCAGTACTTC
NA	NA	12	TRBJ2-7	TRBV27	CASSSNTGEQYF	TGTGCCAGCAGTTCGAATACCGGCGAGCAGTACTTC
NA	NA	14	TRBJ1-6	TRBV18	CASSPPPSNSPLHF	TGTGCCAGCTCACCACCTCCCAGTAATTCACCCCTCCACTTT
NA	NA	12	TRBJ2-1	TRBV6-5	CASSPQGLEQFF	TGTGCCAGCTCGCCCCAGGGTTTAGAGCAGTTCTTC
NA	few	12	TRBJ2-2	TRBV7-7	CASSPSLGELFF	TGTGCTAGCAGCCCCTCCCTGGGGGAGCTGTTTTTT
NA	NA	16	TRBJ2-3	TRBV28	CASSNQLAPSTDTQYF	TGTGCCAGCAGCAACCAGCTAGCACCTAGCACAGATACGCAGTATTTT
TRBD1	NA	15	TRBJ1-3	TRBV9	CASSGTGVSGNTIYF	TGTGCCAGCAGCGGAACAGGGGTCTCTGGAAACACCATATATTTT
NA	NA	13	TRBJ1-2	TRBV6-1	CASSDAANYGYTF	TGTGCCAGCAGTGATGCAGCTAACTATGGCTACACCTTC
TRBD2	NA	16	TRBJ2-1	TRBV5-6	CASSFGLADMGNEQFF	TGTGCCAGCAGCTTTGGACTAGCGGACATGGGGAATGAGCAGTTCTTC
TRBD2	NA	18	TRBJ2-3	TRBV4-1	CASSQAHKASGNTDTQYF	TGCGCCAGCAGCCAAGCCCACAAGGCTAGCGGGAACACAGATACGCAGTATTTT
NA	once	14	TRBJ2-2	TRBV7-2	CASSLTGVGGELFF	TGTGCCAGCAGCTTGACTGGAGTCGGCGGGGAGCTGTTTTTT
TRBD1	NA	16	TRBJ2-7	TRBV28	CASSPPPGQGTYEQYF	TGTGCCAGCAGTCCTCCCCCGGGACAGGGGACCTACGAGCAGTACTTC
TRBD2	NA	17	TRBJ2-3	TRBV9	CASSVFPTSGSLDTQYF	TGTGCCAGCAGCGTATTCCCGACTAGCGGGAGTTTGGATACGCAGTATTTT
NA	once	15	TRBJ2-1	TRBV6-5	CASSQLGSRNNEQFF	TGTGCCAGCAGTCAACTCGGGAGTAGAAACAATGAGCAGTTCTTC
TRBD1	NA	16	TRBJ1-1	TRBV3-1/TRBV3-2	CASSQEFRGQGAEAFF	TGTGCCAGCAGCCAAGAATTTAGGGGACAGGGGGCTGAAGCTTTCTTT
TRBD2	NA	16	TRBJ2-1	TRBV6-4	CARGMIERESYNEQFF	TGTGCCAGAGGGATGATAGAGCGGGAGTCCTACAATGAGCAGTTCTTC
NA	NA	16	TRBJ2-7	TRBV29-1	CSVERPAGSGLYEQYF	TGCAGCGTTGAACGTCCGGCGGGGTCTGGGTTATACGAGCAGTACTTC
NA	NA	14	TRBJ1-1	TRBV3-1/TRBV3-2	CASSAPGLNTEAFF	TGTGCCAGCAGCGCCCCTGGCCTGAACACTGAAGCTTTCTTT
NA	NA	16	TRBJ2-1	TRBV5-4	CASSPVGGPTYNEQFF	TGTGCCAGCAGCCCTGTTGGCGGGCCTACCTACAATGAGCAGTTCTTC
TRBD1	NA	19	TRBJ2-4	TRBV5-3	CARSHRDRKETLAKNIQYF	TGTGCCAGAAGCCACAGGGACAGGAAAGAGACTCTAGCCAAAAACATTCAGTACTTC
TRBD1	once	15	TRBJ2-7	TRBV4-3	CASSQVGQGADEQYF	TGCGCCAGCAGCCAAGTAGGACAGGGCGCCGACGAGCAGTACTTC
TRBD1	NA	16	TRBJ1-2	TRBV24-1	CATSDSDRGPIYGYTF	TGTGCCACCAGTGATTCGGACAGGGGGCCGATCTATGGCTACACCTTC
TRBD2	NA	13	TRBJ2-5	TRBV5-7	CASSSGTSMTQYF	TGTGCCAGCAGCTCCGGGACTAGCATGACCCAGTACTTC
TRBD2	NA	15	TRBJ2-2	TRBV7-3	CASSKLAGATGELFF	TGTGCCAGCAGCAAACTAGCGGGAGCTACCGGGGAGCTGTTTTTT
NA	NA	13	TRBJ1-4	TRBV19	CASREATNEKLFF	TGTGCCAGTAGGGAGGCAACTAATGAAAAACTGTTTTTT
TRBD1	NA	15	TRBJ1-1	TRBV7-2	CASSSQGVGGTEAFF	TGTGCCAGCAGCTCCCAGGGGGTGGGGGGCACTGAAGCTTTCTTT
NA	NA	15	TRBJ2-4	TRBV5-4	CASSLGGLAGNIQYF	TGTGCCAGCAGCTTGGGAGGGCTAGCCGGAAACATTCAGTACTTC
TRBD2	NA	18	TRBJ2-2	TRBV6-2/TRBV6-3	CASSYPGLAGGNTGELFF	TGTGCCAGCAGTTACCCCGGACTAGCGGGAGGGAACACCGGGGAGCTGTTTTTT
NA	NA	16	TRBJ1-5	TRBV5-6	CASSYSAGVGNQPQHF	TGTGCCAGCAGCTACTCCGCAGGGGTCGGCAATCAGCCCCAGCATTTT
TRBD2	NA	15	TRBJ2-2	TRBV11-3	CASSRRGVGTGELFF	TGTGCCAGCAGCCGCCGGGGGGTGGGCACCGGGGAGCTGTTTTTT
NA	NA	17	TRBJ2-7	TRBV4-3	CASSQGPPGDDSYEQYF	TGCGCCAGCAGCCAAGGACCGCCAGGGGACGACTCCTACGAGCAGTACTTC
TRBD2	few	16	TRBJ2-1	TRBV5-6	CASSFRTSGRAREQFF	TGTGCCAGCAGCTTTAGGACTAGCGGGAGGGCCAGGGAGCAGTTCTTC
TRBD2	NA	20	TRBJ2-1	TRBV5-1	CASSLETSVPKLLTYNEQFF	TGCGCCAGCAGCTTGGAAACTAGCGTTCCTAAACTTTTAACCTACAATGAGCAGTTCTTC